Listed below are T cell receptor beta chains from one sample, sequenced in a study of blood T cell repertoires in COVID-19. Clones were sequenced by immunoSEQ multiplex PCR, and TCRdb holds only the in-frame ones, with some missing. The sample has about 230,000 clones, around 83% seen once. The source material was peripheral blood. These receptors originate from a woman in her 50s with acute or convalescent COVID-19. The CDR3 runs from the conserved cysteine through the conserved F or W. Each record gives: J gene, V gene, D gene, clone size, CDR3 DNA, CDR3 protein. D genes are given only for firm matches. A row's size may be missing; if present it is once, few, many or a size class.

>TRBJ1-6|TRBV27|TRBD1|NA
TGTGCCAGCGCTCCCGACAGGGGCGGCGGTAATTCACCCCTCCACTTT
CASAPDRGGGNSPLHF
>TRBJ2-5|TRBV6-5|NA|NA
TGTGCCAGCAGTTTACAGGGAACGCAAGAGACCCAGTACTTC
CASSLQGTQETQYF
>TRBJ2-5|TRBV29-1|TRBD2|NA
TGCAGCGTTGATAGCCGGGGGGGCCGGGAGACCCAGTACTTC
CSVDSRGGRETQYF
>TRBJ1-1|TRBV12-3/TRBV12-4|NA|NA
TGTGCCAGCAGTTTACAAGGGGCCACTGAAGCTTTCTTT
CASSLQGATEAFF
>TRBJ2-1|TRBV7-6|TRBD2|NA
TGTGCCAGCAGCTTCCGACTAGCGGGAGGTTACAATGAGCAGTTCTTC
CASSFRLAGGYNEQFF
>TRBJ2-3|TRBV5-1|TRBD1|NA
TGCGCCAGCAGCTTCGGGACAGGTGCAGGGACAGATACGCAGTATTTT
CASSFGTGAGTDTQYF
>TRBJ1-1|TRBV10-3|TRBD1|NA
TGTGCCATCAGTGACTCGACAGGGTCCACTGAAGCTTTCTTT
CAISDSTGSTEAFF
>TRBJ1-4|TRBV6-5|NA|NA
TGTGCCAGCAGTTCGAACCTGAAACGGGAAAAACTGTTTTTT
CASSSNLKREKLFF
>TRBJ1-3|TRBV9|NA|NA
TGTGCCAGCAGCTTGACGACAGGTGGGAACACCATATATTTT
CASSLTTGGNTIYF
>TRBJ1-2|TRBV28|TRBD1|NA
TGTGCCAGCAGTTTATACCGGACAGGGGTAGGTGGCTACACCTTC
CASSLYRTGVGGYTF
>TRBJ2-3|TRBV7-3|NA|NA
TGTGCCAGCAGCCCCCAGGGGGGCCCCCGCACAGATACGCAGTATTTT
CASSPQGGPRTDTQYF
>TRBJ1-6|TRBV18|NA|NA
TGTGCCAGCTCACCGAATGGGGGGGCGAATTCACCCCTCCACTTT
CASSPNGGANSPLHF
>TRBJ2-5|TRBV7-3|TRBD2|NA
TGTGCCAGCAGTAGACTAGCGGGGGGGCAAGAGACCCAGTACTTC
CASSRLAGGQETQYF
>TRBJ2-1|TRBV3-1/TRBV3-2|TRBD1|NA
TGTGCCAGCAGCCGCTCAGGGGGCCACGAGCAGTTCTTC
CASSRSGGHEQFF
>TRBJ1-3|TRBV5-1|NA|NA
TGCGCCAGCAGCCAAGAGGGTGGGGATGGAAACACCATATATTTT
CASSQEGGDGNTIYF
>TRBJ2-5|TRBV30|NA|once
TGTGCCTGTAAATCGGGGGAGACCCAGTACTTC
CACKSGETQYF
>TRBJ1-2|TRBV10-1|NA|NA
TGCGCCAGCAGTTGGGACACCAACTATGGCTACACCTTC
CASSWDTNYGYTF
>TRBJ2-3|TRBV28|TRBD2|NA
TGTGCCAGCAGTTTAGTAGCGGGGGGGCCGGCAGATACGCAGTATTTT
CASSLVAGGPADTQYF
>TRBJ2-5|TRBV3-1/TRBV3-2|TRBD2|NA
TGTGCCAGCGTTAGCGGGGTAGAGACCCAGTACTTC
CASVSGVETQYF
>TRBJ2-3|TRBV18|TRBD1|NA
TGTGCCAGCTCACCAGAGGGGACAGGGTTGGAGGGAGATACGCAGTATTTT
CASSPEGTGLEGDTQYF
>TRBJ2-7|TRBV19|NA|NA
TGTGCCAGTAGTATAGGGTCAGGGTTTGCCTACGAGCAGTACTTC
CASSIGSGFAYEQYF
>TRBJ1-3|TRBV19|NA|NA
TGTGCCAGTAGTATCGTGGCAGAAGGAAACACCATATATTTT
CASSIVAEGNTIYF
>TRBJ1-6|TRBV5-1|TRBD1|NA
TGCGCCAGCAGCCGAGAACCGGGACAGGGGGTTCGGAATTCACCCCTCCACTTT
CASSREPGQGVRNSPLHF
>TRBJ2-3|TRBV5-6|NA|once
TGTGCCAGCAGCTGGGGACAATCTCCAGATACGCAGTATTTT
CASSWGQSPDTQYF
>TRBJ1-6|TRBV9|NA|NA
TGTGCCAGCAGCGTAAGCCCCAGGTATAATTCACCCCTCCACTTT
CASSVSPRYNSPLHF
>TRBJ1-3|TRBV5-4|TRBD1|NA
TGTGCCAGCAGCTTGGGACAGGGGCTGGGGTCTGGAAACACCATATATTTT
CASSLGQGLGSGNTIYF
>TRBJ1-1|TRBV6-1|TRBD1|once
TGTGCCAGCAGTGAGCCCACAGGGGGGAGGACTGAAGCTTTCTTT
CASSEPTGGRTEAFF
>TRBJ2-6|TRBV5-1|TRBD1|NA
TGCGCCAGCAGCGAACAGACAGGGGGCCAGTCTGGGGCCAACGTCCTGACTTTC
CASSEQTGGQSGANVLTF
>TRBJ2-5|TRBV5-4|NA|NA
TGTGCCAGCAGCTTGAGGGCAGGGCTCGAGACCCAGTACTTC
CASSLRAGLETQYF
>TRBJ2-1|TRBV3-1/TRBV3-2|TRBD1|few
TGTGCCAGCAGCTCAAGCAGGGGGCTCTACAATGAGCAGTTCTTC
CASSSSRGLYNEQFF
>TRBJ2-1|TRBV18|NA|few
TGTGCCAGCTCACTGCGGGACAGAGGCGAGCAGTTCTTC
CASSLRDRGEQFF
>TRBJ1-5|TRBV28|TRBD1|once
TGTGCCAGCAGCACGACTACAGGGGTGGTCAATCAGCCCCAGCATTTT
CASSTTTGVVNQPQHF
>TRBJ1-2|TRBV19|NA|NA
TGTGCCAGTAGTAAGTCAGATTATGGCTACACCTTC
CASSKSDYGYTF
>TRBJ1-6|TRBV21-1|NA|NA
TGTGCCAGCAGCAAGGGAAACAGGCCCTATAATTCACCCCTCCACTTT
CASSKGNRPYNSPLHF
>TRBJ1-2|TRBV2|NA|few
TGTGCCAGCAGTGACACAAGGGGTGTCTATGGCTACACCTTC
CASSDTRGVYGYTF